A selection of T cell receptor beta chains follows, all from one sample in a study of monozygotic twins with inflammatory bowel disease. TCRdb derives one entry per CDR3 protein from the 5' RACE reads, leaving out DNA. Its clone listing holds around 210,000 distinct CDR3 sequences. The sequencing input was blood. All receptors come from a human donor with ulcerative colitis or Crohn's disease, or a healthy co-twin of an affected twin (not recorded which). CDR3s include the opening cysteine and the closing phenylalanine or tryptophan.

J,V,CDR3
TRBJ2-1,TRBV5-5,CASSFVGDLTHEQFF
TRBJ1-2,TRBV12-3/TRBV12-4,CASSPDRGIGGYTF
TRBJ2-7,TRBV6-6,CASSSGHHPDEQYF
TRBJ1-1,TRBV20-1,CSLQGAMKNTEAFF
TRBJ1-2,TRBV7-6,CASSSPGQRNYGYTF
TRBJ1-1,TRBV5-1,CASSSDPTGKVGEAFF
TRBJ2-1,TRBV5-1,CASSPELSEQFF
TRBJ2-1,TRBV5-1,CASSLSQNNEQFF
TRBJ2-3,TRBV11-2,CASSLPRSTSGETDTQYF
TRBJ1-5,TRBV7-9,CASSLDGTDQPQHF
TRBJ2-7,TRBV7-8,CASSLWGRDSYEQYF
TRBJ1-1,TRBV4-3,CASSQGSPGSMNTEAFF
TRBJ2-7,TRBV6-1,CASTRRGQGYEQYF